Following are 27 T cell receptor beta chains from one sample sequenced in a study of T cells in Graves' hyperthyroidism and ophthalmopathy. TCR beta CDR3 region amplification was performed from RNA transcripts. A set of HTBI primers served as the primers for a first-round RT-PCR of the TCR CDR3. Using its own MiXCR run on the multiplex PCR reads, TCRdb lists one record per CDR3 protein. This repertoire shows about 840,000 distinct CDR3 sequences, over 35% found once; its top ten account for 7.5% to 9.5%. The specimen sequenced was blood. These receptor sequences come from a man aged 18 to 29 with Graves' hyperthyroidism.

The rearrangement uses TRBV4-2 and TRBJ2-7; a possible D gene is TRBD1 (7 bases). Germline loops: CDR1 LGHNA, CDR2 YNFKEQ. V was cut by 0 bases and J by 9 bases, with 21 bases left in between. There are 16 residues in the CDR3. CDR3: CASSQDKGTAGQGQYF. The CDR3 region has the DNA TGTGCCAGCAGCCAAGATAAGGGGACAGCGGGTCAAGGGCAGTACTTC.

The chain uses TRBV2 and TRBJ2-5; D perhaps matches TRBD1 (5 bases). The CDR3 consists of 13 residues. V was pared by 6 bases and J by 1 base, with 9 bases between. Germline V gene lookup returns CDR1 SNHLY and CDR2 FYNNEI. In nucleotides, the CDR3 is TGTGCCAGCAGAGATCAGGGCCAAGAGACCCAGTACTTC. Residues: CASRDQGQETQYF.

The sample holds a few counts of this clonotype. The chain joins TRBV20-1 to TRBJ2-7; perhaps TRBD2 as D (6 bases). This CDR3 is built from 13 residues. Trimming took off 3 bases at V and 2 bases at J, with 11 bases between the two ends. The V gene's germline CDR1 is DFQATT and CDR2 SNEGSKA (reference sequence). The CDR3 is CSASPAGAYEQYF. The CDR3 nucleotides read TGCAGTGCTAGCCCAGCGGGCGCCTACGAGCAGTACTTC.

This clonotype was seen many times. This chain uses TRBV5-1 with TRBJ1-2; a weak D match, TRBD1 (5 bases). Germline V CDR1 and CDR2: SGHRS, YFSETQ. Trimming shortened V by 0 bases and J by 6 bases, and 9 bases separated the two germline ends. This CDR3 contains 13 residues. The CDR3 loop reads CASSLARGDGYTF. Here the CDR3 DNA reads TGCGCCAGCAGCTTGGCCAGAGGGGATGGCTACACCTTC. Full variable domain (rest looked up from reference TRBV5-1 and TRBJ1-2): KAGVTQTPRYLIKTRGQQVTLSCSPISGHRSVSWYQQTPGQGLQFLFEYFSETQRNKGNFPGRFSGRQFSNSRSEMNVSTLELGDSALYLCASSLARGDGYTFGSGTRLTVV.

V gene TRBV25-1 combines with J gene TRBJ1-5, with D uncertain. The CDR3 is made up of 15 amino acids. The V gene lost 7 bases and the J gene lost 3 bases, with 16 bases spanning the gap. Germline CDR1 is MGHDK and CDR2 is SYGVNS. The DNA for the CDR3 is TGTGCCAGCATCCCCCGCGGCGTTGACAATCAGCCCCAGCATTTT. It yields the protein CASIPRGVDNQPQHF.

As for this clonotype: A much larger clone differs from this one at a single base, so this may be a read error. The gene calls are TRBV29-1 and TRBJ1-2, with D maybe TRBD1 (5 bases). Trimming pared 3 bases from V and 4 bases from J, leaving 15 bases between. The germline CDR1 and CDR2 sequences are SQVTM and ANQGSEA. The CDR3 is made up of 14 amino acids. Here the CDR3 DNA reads TGCAGCGTTGAGACAGAGGCTCCTTTCTATGGCTACACCTTC. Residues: CSVETEAPFYGYTF.

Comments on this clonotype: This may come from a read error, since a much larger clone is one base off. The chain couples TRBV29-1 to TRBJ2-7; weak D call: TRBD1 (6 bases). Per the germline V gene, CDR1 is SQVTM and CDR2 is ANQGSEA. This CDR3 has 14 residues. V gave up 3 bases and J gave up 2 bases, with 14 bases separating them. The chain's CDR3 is CSVEGTWETYEQYF. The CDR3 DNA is TGCAGCGTTGAGGGGACATGGGAAACCTACGAGCAGTACTTC.

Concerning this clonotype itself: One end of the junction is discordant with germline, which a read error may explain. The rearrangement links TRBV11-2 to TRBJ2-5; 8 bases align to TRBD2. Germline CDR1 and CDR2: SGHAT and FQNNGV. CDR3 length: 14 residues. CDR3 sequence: CASTLAGTQETQYF. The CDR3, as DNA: TGTGCCAGCACCTTAGCGGGGACCCAAGAGACCCAGTACTTC.

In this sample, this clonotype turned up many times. CDR3 sequence reads: CASSLREGAEAFF. CDR3 bases: TGCGCCAGCAGTCTCAGGGAAGGTGCTGAAGCTTTCTTT. The chain combines TRBV10-1 with TRBJ1-1; tentatively, D is TRBD1 (5 bases). The V gene lost 5 bases and the J gene lost 6 bases, with 13 bases spanning the gap. Germline V gives CDR1 WNHNN, CDR2 SYGVQD (reference sequence). This CDR3 is 13 amino acids long.

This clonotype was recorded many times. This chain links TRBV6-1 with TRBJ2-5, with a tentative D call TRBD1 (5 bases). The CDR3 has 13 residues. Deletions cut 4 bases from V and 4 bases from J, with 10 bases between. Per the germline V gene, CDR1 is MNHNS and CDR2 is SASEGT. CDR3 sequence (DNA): TGTGCCAGCAGTGGCAGGGTTGGAGAGACCCAGTACTTC. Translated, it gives CASSGRVGETQYF.

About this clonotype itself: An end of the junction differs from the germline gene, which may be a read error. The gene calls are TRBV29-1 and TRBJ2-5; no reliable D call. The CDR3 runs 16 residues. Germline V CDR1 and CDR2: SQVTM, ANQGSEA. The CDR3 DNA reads TGCAGCGTTGAAGAGCCGGAAATTGGACGGAAAGAGGCCCAGTACTTC. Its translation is CSVEEPEIGRKEAQYF.

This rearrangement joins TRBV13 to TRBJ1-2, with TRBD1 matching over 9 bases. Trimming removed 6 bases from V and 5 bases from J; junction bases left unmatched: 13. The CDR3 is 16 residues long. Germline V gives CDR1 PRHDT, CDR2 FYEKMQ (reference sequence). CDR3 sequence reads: CASSPIPGQGLYGYTF. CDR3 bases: TGTGCCAGCAGTCCCATCCCGGGACAGGGCCTTTATGGCTACACCTTC.

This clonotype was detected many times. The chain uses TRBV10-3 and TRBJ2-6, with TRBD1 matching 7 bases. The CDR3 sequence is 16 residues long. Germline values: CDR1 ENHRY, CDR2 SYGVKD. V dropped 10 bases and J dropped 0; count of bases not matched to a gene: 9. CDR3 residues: CATNMGQFSGANVLTF. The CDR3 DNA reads TGTGCCACAAATATGGGACAGTTCTCTGGGGCCAACGTCCTGACTTTC.

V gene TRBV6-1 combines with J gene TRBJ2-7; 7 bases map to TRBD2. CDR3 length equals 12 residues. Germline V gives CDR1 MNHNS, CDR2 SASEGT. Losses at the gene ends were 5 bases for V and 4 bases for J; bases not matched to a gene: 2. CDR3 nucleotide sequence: TGTGCCAGCAGTCACGGGGGGTACGAGCAGTACTTC. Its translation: CASSHGGYEQYF.

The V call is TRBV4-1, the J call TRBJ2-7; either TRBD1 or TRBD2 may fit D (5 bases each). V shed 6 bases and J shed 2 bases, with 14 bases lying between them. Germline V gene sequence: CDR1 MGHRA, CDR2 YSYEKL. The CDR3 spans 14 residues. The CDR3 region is CASRYRDGPYEQYF. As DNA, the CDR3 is TGCGCCAGCAGGTACCGGGACGGCCCCTACGAGCAGTACTTC.

Here the CDR3 reads CASSRRTGETQYF. The DNA of the CDR3 is TGTGCCAGCAGCCGACGGACAGGGGAGACCCAGTACTTC. The chain links TRBV7-4 to TRBJ2-5, with 8 bases matching TRBD1. V shed 5 bases and J 5 bases; nucleotides not matched to a gene: 4. This CDR3 is built from 13 residues. CDR1 is SGHVT, CDR2 SQSDAQ, per germline.

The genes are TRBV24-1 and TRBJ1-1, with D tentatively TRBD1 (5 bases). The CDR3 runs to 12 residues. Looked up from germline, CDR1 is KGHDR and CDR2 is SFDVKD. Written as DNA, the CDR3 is TGTGCTAGAGCCGGGACCAACACTGAAGCTTTCTTT. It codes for CARAGTNTEAFF.

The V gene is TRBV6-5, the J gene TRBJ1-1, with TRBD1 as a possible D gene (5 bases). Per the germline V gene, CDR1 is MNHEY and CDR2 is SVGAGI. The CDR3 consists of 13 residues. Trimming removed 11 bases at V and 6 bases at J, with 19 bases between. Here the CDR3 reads CAGNRDATSEAFF. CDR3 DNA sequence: TGTGCCGGCAACCGGGACGCCACGTCTGAAGCTTTCTTT.

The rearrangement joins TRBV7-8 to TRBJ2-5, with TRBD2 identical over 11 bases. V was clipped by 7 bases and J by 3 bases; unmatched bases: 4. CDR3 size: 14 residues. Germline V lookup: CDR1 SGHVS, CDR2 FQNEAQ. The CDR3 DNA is TGTGCCAGCAACCCGGGACTAGCGGAAGAGACCCAGTACTTC. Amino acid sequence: CASNPGLAEETQYF.

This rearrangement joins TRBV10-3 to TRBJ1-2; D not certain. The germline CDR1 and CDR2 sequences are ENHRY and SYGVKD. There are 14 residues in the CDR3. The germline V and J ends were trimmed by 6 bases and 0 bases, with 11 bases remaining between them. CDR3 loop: CAIRPPGANYGYTF. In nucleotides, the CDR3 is TGTGCCATCAGGCCTCCGGGAGCTAACTATGGCTACACCTTC.

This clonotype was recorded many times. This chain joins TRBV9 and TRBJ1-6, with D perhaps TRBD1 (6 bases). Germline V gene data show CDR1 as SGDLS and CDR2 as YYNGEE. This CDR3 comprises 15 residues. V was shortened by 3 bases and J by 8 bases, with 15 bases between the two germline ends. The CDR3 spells CASSAQTGRDSPLHF. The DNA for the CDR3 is TGTGCCAGCAGCGCCCAGACAGGCCGTGATTCACCCCTCCACTTT.

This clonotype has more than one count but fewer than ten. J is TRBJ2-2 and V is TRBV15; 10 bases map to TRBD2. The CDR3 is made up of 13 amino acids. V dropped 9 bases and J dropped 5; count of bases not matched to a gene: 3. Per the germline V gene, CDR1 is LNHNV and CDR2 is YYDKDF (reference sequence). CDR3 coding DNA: TGTGCCACGACGACTAGCGGGACCGGGGAGCTGTTTTTT. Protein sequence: CATTTSGTGELFF.

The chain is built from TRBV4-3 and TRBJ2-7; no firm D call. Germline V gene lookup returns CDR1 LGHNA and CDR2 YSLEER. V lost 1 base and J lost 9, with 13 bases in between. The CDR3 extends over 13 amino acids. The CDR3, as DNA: TGCGCCAGCAGCCAAGGAAAGGCCCTACGGCAGTACTTC. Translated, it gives CASSQGKALRQYF.

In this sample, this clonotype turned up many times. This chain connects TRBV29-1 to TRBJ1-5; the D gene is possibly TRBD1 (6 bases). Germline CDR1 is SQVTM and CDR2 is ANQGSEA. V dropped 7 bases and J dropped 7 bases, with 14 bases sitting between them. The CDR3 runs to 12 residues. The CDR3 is CSASRGGQPQHF. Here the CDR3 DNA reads TGCAGCGCTTCCAGGGGTGGCCAGCCCCAGCATTTT.

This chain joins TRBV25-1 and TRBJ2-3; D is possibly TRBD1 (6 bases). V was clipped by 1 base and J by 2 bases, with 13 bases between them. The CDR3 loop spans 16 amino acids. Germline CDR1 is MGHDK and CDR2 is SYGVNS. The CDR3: CASSESGGRITDTQYF. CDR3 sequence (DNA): TGTGCCAGCAGTGAATCTGGGGGCAGAATCACAGATACGCAGTATTTT.

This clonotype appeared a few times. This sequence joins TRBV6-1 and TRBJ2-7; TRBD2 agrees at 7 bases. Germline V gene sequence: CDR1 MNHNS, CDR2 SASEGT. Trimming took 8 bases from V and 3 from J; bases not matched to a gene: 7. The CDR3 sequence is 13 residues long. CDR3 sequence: CASAAGEVYEQYF. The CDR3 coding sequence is TGTGCCAGCGCGGCGGGAGAGGTCTACGAGCAGTACTTC.

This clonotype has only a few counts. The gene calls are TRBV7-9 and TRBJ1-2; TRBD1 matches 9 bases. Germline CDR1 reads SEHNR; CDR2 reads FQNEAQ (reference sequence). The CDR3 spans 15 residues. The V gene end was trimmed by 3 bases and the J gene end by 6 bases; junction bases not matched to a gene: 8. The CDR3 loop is CASSLFPTGGNGYTF. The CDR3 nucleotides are TGTGCCAGCAGCTTGTTCCCGACAGGGGGGAATGGCTACACCTTC. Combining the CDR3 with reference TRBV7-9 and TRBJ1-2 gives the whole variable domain DTGVSQNPRHKITKRGQNVTFRCDPISEHNRLYWYRQTLGQGPEFLTYFQNEAQLEKSRLLSDRFSAERPKGSFSTLEIQRTEQGDSAMYLCASSLFPTGGNGYTFGSGTRLTVV.